Detailed here is one T cell receptor beta chain. What it binds is not known. The junction shows a germline mismatch at one end, possibly a read error. The V gene's germline CDR1 is MGHRA and CDR2 YSYEKL. The CDR3 length is 14 residues. Each cDNA held unique molecular identifiers, and template switching gave it a universal primer site. One entry per CDR3 protein, called by TCRdb with MiXCR from the 5' RACE reads. The sample yields about 570,000 distinct CDR3 sequences, roughly 9.5% seen once. This record comes from a study of identical twins. Whole-study findings and limits: Beta out-of-frame sequences showed weaker excess sharing between twins. Twin-shared out-of-frame alpha sequences were enriched for low generation probability.

These same records also appear under a second study, on yellow fever vaccine responses in identical twins.

The sample taken for sequencing was PBMCs. The receptor comes from a woman aged 18-30 years in good health. The chain couples TRBV4-1 to TRBJ2-5; perhaps TRBD2 as D (6 bases). The chain's CDR3 is CASSRDWIGEPQYF. In DNA form, the CDR3 reads TGCGCCAGCAGTCGGGACTGGATAGGAGAGCCCCAGTACTTC.